One and the same sample provided the 9 T cell receptor beta chains below, sequenced in a study of identical twins. TCRdb recomputed calls from the 5' RACE reads with MiXCR, one row per CDR3 protein. The sample records around 480,000 distinct CDR3 sequences, around an eighth being singletons. Separately, the same data were catalogued under a study of yellow fever vaccine responses in identical twins.

Sequencing was performed on CD4+ T cells sorted from blood. The receptors originated from a woman aged 18-35 years in good health.

This clonotype was counted between two and nine times. The genes are TRBV7-3 and TRBJ2-7; D not certain. CDR1 is SGHTA, CDR2 FQGTGA, per germline. The V gene lost 5 bases and the J gene lost 8 bases, with 16 bases spanning the gap. The CDR3 consists of 13 residues. This CDR3 reads CASSRTSDEKQYF. In nucleotides, the CDR3 is TGTGCCAGCAGCAGGACCTCAGACGAAAAGCAGTACTTC. Supplemented by reference TRBV7-3 and TRBJ2-7, the full variable domain reads GAGVSQTPSNKVTEKGKYVELRCDPISGHTALYWYRQSLGQGPEFLIYFQGTGAADDSGLPNDRFFAVRPEGSVSTLKIQRTERGDSAVYLCASSRTSDEKQYFGPGTRLTVT.

The chain uses TRBV6-5 and TRBJ2-7; D possibly uses TRBD1 or TRBD2 (6 bases each). Trimming stripped 3 bases from V and 6 bases from J, with 15 bases between. CDR1 MNHEY and CDR2 SVGAGI come from the germline V gene. This CDR3 is built from 14 residues. In DNA form, the CDR3 reads TGTGCCAGCAGTTATGGTGGGGGGCAGGTCGAGCAGTACTTC. This gives the protein CASSYGGGQVEQYF.

This clonotype was picked up a small number of times. This rearrangement joins TRBV4-3 to TRBJ2-2, with 9 bases aligning to TRBD2. In germline, CDR1 is LGHNA, CDR2 YSLEER. The CDR3 spans 16 residues. Germline trimming cut 1 base from V and 7 bases from J; bases unmatched to any gene: 7. CDR3 coding DNA: TGCGCCAGCAGCCAAGTTGCTGCGGGAGGGTTCGGGGAGCTGTTTTTT. Translated, it gives CASSQVAAGGFGELFF.

This clonotype was recorded a few times. The V gene is TRBV7-8, the J gene TRBJ2-7, with D perhaps TRBD2 (7 bases). Trimming removed 4 bases from V and 6 bases from J, with 13 bases in between. Germline CDR1 SGHVS, CDR2 FQNEAQ. The length of the CDR3 is 13 residues. The CDR3 sequence is CASSYRGGGEQYF. In DNA, the CDR3 is TGTGCCAGCAGCTACCGAGGGGGGGGCGAGCAGTACTTC.

V gene TRBV14 combines with J gene TRBJ2-7; D could derive from TRBD1 or TRBD2 (5 bases each). CDR3 length equals 13 residues. The germline V gene has CDR1 SGHDN and CDR2 FVKESK. V dropped 1 base and J dropped 5 bases, with 9 bases sitting between them. The CDR3 sequence: CASSQVSGHEQYF. In nucleotides, the CDR3 is TGTGCCAGCAGCCAAGTATCGGGGCACGAGCAGTACTTC.

The sample holds a few counts of this clonotype. The gene calls are TRBV20-1 and TRBJ2-7; 9 nucleotides align to TRBD1. The CDR3 sequence is 13 residues long. Germline V gene sequence: CDR1 DFQATT, CDR2 SNEGSKA (reference sequence). V lost 4 bases and J lost 7; bases outside the gene matches: 8. The DNA of the CDR3 is TGCAGTGCTAAGACAGGGGGTGACTGGGAGCAGTACTTC. Residues: CSAKTGGDWEQYF.

The chain links TRBV10-2 to TRBJ2-5; TRBD1 agrees at 9 bases. V gave up 6 bases and J gave up 5 bases; unmatched junction bases: 7. The germline CDR1 and CDR2 sequences are WSHSY and SAAADI. This CDR3 spans 14 amino acids. The CDR3 loop reads CASRGQGRPETQYF. CDR3 coding DNA: TGCGCCAGCAGAGGACAGGGGCGCCCGGAGACCCAGTACTTC.

This clonotype was found a few times. This chain joins TRBV3-1 and TRBJ2-7; D is possibly TRBD2 (6 bases). There are 14 residues in the CDR3. V shed 5 bases and J shed 2 bases, with 13 bases lying between them. Germline V gene lookup returns CDR1 LGHDT and CDR2 YNNKEL (reference sequence). CDR3 DNA: TGTGCCAGCAGCAGAAGCGGGCGAACCTACGAGCAGTACTTC. Residues: CASSRSGRTYEQYF.

The J gene is TRBJ2-4, the V gene TRBV15; D uncertain. There are 14 residues in the CDR3. The germline V gene encodes CDR1 LNHNV and CDR2 YYDKDF (reference sequence). V lost 8 bases and J 1 base, leaving 12 bases between the germline ends. The CDR3 nucleotides read TGTGCCACCGTAGAGTCTCCTGCCAAAAACATTCAGTACTTC. It specifies CATVESPAKNIQYF.